Below, one T cell receptor beta chain is given with its context. Its specific antigen is unknown. Base qualities are not at hand, and no much larger clone is one base apart. The immunoSEQ Assay, a bias-controlled multiplex PCR, was used to amplify TCRbeta CDR3 regions from genomic DNA. The paper's processing steps were these. Nucleated cell counts per sample were estimated from amplification of reference gene primers within the assay. To quantify the absolute abundance of each unique TCRbeta CDR3 rearrangement, sequence reads were collapsed and filtered. For each sample, productive Simpson clonality was calculated as the square root of Simpson's diversity index over productive rearrangements. The table comes from immuneACCESS by way of TCRdb, which keeps in-frame sequences with V and J called. Part of the clones is missing from these tables; in studies checked, under half for an unresolved V gene and the rest for unknown reasons. That table supplies the V and J calls and clone size; D and trimming were determined from the DNA. The sample has about 190,000 clones on record, less than 90% of them singletons. 3.2% of the sample comes from the top ten.

The source of the sample is a study of blood T cell repertoires in COVID-19 (dated by TCRdb to between 2020 and 2021). Regarding the complete study: Samples from collaborators originated in the United States, Italy and Spain and spanned both the acute and convalescent phases of COVID-19. The material from the prospective study consisted of cDNA or gDNA derived from T cells, B-cell-depleted T cells, or PBMCs. Subjects who had been exposed to COVID-19, were actively infected with it, or had recovered from it provided the deeply sampled blood TCRbeta repertoires that made up the dataset. The repertoires were released in a freely available public database meant as a resource for research on the immune response to SARS-CoV-2. The samples were drawn from two sources: the first 160 participants of the ongoing ImmuneRACE study, and 1,200 or so subjects contributed by 6 global collaborators. A de-identified subject ID, COVID-19 status, age in years and sex were almost always included in the sample metadata. Where available, HLA class I and class II types were taken from metadata supplied by the sample provider and were not determined by assay-based typing. General conclusions and limits of the study: Clinical and demographic metadata were provided uncurated, with the amount varying by source and participant.

In the prospective study, participants were 18 to 89 years old, resided in about two dozen geographic areas of the United States, and were enrolled through a virtual design. To assign participants to cohorts, the prospective study relied on clinical history that participants themselves reported in a screening survey and a study questionnaire. A participant counted as exposed if, within 2 weeks of entering the study, that participant had been in contact with someone who had a PCR-confirmed or clinician-diagnosed COVID-19 case. In the prospective study, mobile phlebotomists collected whole blood, serum and a nasopharyngeal or oropharyngeal swab from each participant. Over a 2-month period, participants in the prospective study had the option of providing additional blood draws and questionnaires. Prospective study blood samples were shipped either frozen or at room temperature before DNA extraction.

Between the V and J ends, shortened by 0 bases and 5 bases respectively, the junction contains 5 bases. Spanning cysteine to phenylalanine, the CDR3 consists of 12 amino acids. The entry retains the CDR3 DNA only, 36 bases that are in frame from base 1. The germline V gene encodes CDR1 SGHNT and CDR2 YYREEE (reference sequence). The chain is made from TRBV5-4 and TRBJ2-5; the D gene cannot be resolved reliably. The clonotype comes from a woman between 25 and 40 years old who had been exposed to COVID-19. Material for sequencing was PBMCs or T cells enriched from blood (not recorded which). The nucleotides read TGTGCCAGCAGCTTGGCCAGGGAGACCCAGTACTTC. It is translated as CASSLARETQYF.